The 5 T cell receptor beta chains below were found in one sample sequenced in a study of cytomegalovirus exposure and HLA in healthy donors (dated by TCRdb to about 2017). The receptor library was made with the immunoSEQ multiplex PCR assay. The multiplex PCR relied on a mix of 60 forward primers for TCR Vbeta segments and 13 reverse primers for TCR Jbeta segments. TCRdb's version of the immuneACCESS table is confined to in-frame rearrangements and falls short of the full clone set. An unresolved V gene accounts for under half of the shortfall where checked; the remainder is of unknown origin. Across this sample there are approximately 170,000 clones, with roughly 80% seen only once. Approximately 3.1% of the sample is in the top ten clones. Sequences were obtained from PBMCs. Every receptor here comes from a woman aged 25 to 45 in good health and CMV-seropositive.

This clone has only a few counts. The V call is TRBV7-9, the J call TRBJ2-2; 11 bases are shared with TRBD1. Germline-derived CDR1 and CDR2 are SEHNR and FQNEAQ (reference sequence). The CDR3 is 16 amino acids. Germline trimming cut 6 bases from V and 7 bases from J; bases unmatched to any gene: 10. This CDR3 reads CASRMSRDRGFGELFF. In nucleotides, the CDR3 is TGTGCCAGCAGAATGTCTCGGGACAGGGGGTTCGGGGAGCTGTTTTTT.

This clone was picked up a small number of times. The J gene is TRBJ2-1, the V gene TRBV2; the D gene is possibly TRBD2 (6 bases). The CDR3 loop spans 14 amino acids. Germline-derived CDR1 and CDR2 are SNHLY and FYNNEI. The V gene lost 7 bases and the J gene lost 2 bases, with 12 bases spanning the gap. CDR3 region: CASTKGGAYNEQFF. CDR3 sequence (DNA): TGTGCCAGCACCAAGGGCGGGGCCTACAATGAGCAGTTCTTC.

This clone was found a few times. The gene calls are TRBV6-1 and TRBJ1-1; D remains unclear. CDR3 length: 11 residues. V gave up 11 bases and J gave up 1 base, with 8 bases separating them. The germline gives CDR1 MNHNS, CDR2 SASEGT. For the CDR3, the DNA is TGTGCCCTCGCCAGGAACACTGAAGCTTTCTTT. Protein sequence: CALARNTEAFF.

The chain uses TRBV28 and TRBJ2-7; 10 bases match TRBD2. V was clipped by 7 bases and J by 2 bases; unmatched bases: 8. Germline CDR1 and CDR2: MDHEN and SYDVKM. The CDR3 sequence is 15 residues long. CDR3 DNA sequence: TGTGCCAGCATTGGGGGTCTAGCGGGAGCCTACGAGCAGTACTTC. This codes for CASIGGLAGAYEQYF. The full variable domain, its missing parts supplied by reference TRBV28 and TRBJ2-7, is DVKVTQSSRYLVKRTGEKVFLECVQDMDHENMFWYRQDPGLGLRLIYFSYDVKMKEKGDIPEGYSVSREKKERFSLILESASTNQTSMYLCASIGGLAGAYEQYFGPGTRLTVT.

This sequence joins TRBV2 and TRBJ2-3; no reliable D call. V lost 4 bases and J lost 6, with 11 bases in between. The CDR3 is 13 residues long. Per germline, CDR1 SNHLY and CDR2 FYNNEI. The CDR3 is CASSGPVIDTQYF. In DNA, the CDR3 is TGTGCCAGCAGTGGGCCCGTTATCGATACGCAGTATTTT.